A single sample gave rise to the 17 T cell receptor beta chains below, sequenced in a study of PD-1 blockade in classical Hodgkin lymphoma. Time point denoted: cycle 4 day 1 (C4D1), after less than 7 weeks of nivolumab. Each patient's relapse followed autologous stem cell transplantation, and brentuximab vedotin exposure varied. Measured with immunoSEQ multiplex PCR; TCRdb has only the in-frame clones, and not every one. The sample has around 50,000 clones, around 76% seen once. The specimen comprised peripheral blood mononuclear cells (PBMCs), sampled before the fourth cycle of nivolumab. The receptors shown here come from a human donor with classical Hodgkin lymphoma.

The chain links TRBV25-1 to TRBJ2-5; tentatively, D is TRBD1 or TRBD2 (6 bases each). CDR3 length: 17 amino acids. Per germline, CDR1 MGHDK and CDR2 SYGVNS. Trimming took off 0 bases at V and 6 bases at J, with 20 bases between the two ends. The CDR3 bases are TGTGCCAGCAGTGAATATGGCCTTAAAGGGGGGCCGCAGACCCAGTACTTC. Protein: CASSEYGLKGGPQTQYF.

Written as DNA, the CDR3 is TGCAGCGTGAACCCGGGACTAGCGGGCACAGATACGCAGTATTTT. Protein: CSVNPGLAGTDTQYF. V is TRBV29-1 and J is TRBJ2-3; 11 bases agree with TRBD2. The germline gives CDR1 SQVTM, CDR2 ANQGSEA. The ends lost 6 bases at V and 1 base at J; junction bases unmatched: 6. The length of the CDR3 is 15 residues.

The chain has TRBV6-1 and TRBJ1-5; D is ambiguous. This CDR3 is 15 amino acids long. Trimming cost V 2 bases and J 0 bases, with 8 bases left between them. Germline CDR1 is MNHNS and CDR2 is SASEGT. The CDR3 is CASSESYYSNQPQHF. DNA of the CDR3: TGTGCCAGCAGTGAATCTTACTATAGCAATCAGCCCCAGCATTTT.

This chain uses TRBV7-2 with TRBJ1-2, with D perhaps matching TRBD1 (5 bases). Per the germline V gene, CDR1 is SGHTA and CDR2 is FQGNSA. Trimming took off 2 bases at V and 7 bases at J, with 14 bases between the two ends. The CDR3 extends over 14 amino acids. The CDR3 sequence: CASSLRGDEGGYTF. The CDR3 DNA sequence: TGTGCCAGCAGCTTACGAGGGGATGAGGGTGGCTACACCTTC. The entire variable domain, with the rest obtained from reference TRBV7-2 and TRBJ1-2, is as follows: GAGVSQSPSNKVTEKGKDVELRCDPISGHTALYWYRQSLGQGLEFLIYFQGNSAPDKSGLPSDRFSAERTGGSVSTLTIQRTQQEDSAVYLCASSLRGDEGGYTFGSGTRLTVV.

This clone was found a few times. V and J are TRBV29-1 and TRBJ2-1, with 9 positions matching TRBD1. Germline V gene sequence: CDR1 SQVTM, CDR2 ANQGSEA. The V and J ends lost 3 bases and 1 base, in that order; junction bases with no gene match: 7. The CDR3 length is 16 residues. The CDR3, as DNA: TGCAGCGTTGACGTCGGACAGGGGACATCCTACAATGAGCAGTTCTTC. Amino acid sequence: CSVDVGQGTSYNEQFF.

The gene calls are TRBV2 and TRBJ2-7; TRBD1 matches 8 bases. The J segment lost 4 bases and the V segment lost 1 base, leaving 3 bases of the junction unmatched. The CDR3 runs 14 residues. Per germline, CDR1 SNHLY and CDR2 FYNNEI. The DNA of the CDR3 is TGTGCCAGCAGTGAAGTGACAGGGGTTTACGAGCAGTACTTC. This sequence encodes CASSEVTGVYEQYF.

V is TRBV5-1 and J is TRBJ2-2; TRBD1 matches at 7 bases. V shed 3 bases and J 4 bases; nucleotides not matched to a gene: 3. CDR3 length: 14 amino acids. The germline V gene has CDR1 SGHRS and CDR2 YFSETQ. Here the CDR3 DNA reads TGCGCCAGCAGCTCCTACAGGGGCACCGGGGAGCTGTTTTTT. Its translation: CASSSYRGTGELFF.

This clone came up many times. The chain joins TRBV10-3 to TRBJ1-1; TRBD1 might be the D (6 bases). CDR3 length: 14 residues. Per germline, CDR1 ENHRY and CDR2 SYGVKD. The germline V and J ends were trimmed by 3 bases and 3 bases, with 11 bases remaining between them. The DNA of the CDR3 is TGTGCCATCAGTGATTCGGGGGGCTACACTGAAGCTTTCTTT. Amino acids: CAISDSGGYTEAFF.

This clone was seen just once. V gene TRBV4-1 combines with J gene TRBJ1-4; D call uncertain. This CDR3 is built from 16 residues. CDR1 and CDR2 from the germline V gene are MGHRA and YSYEKL. V was shortened by 0 bases and J by 6 bases, with 14 bases between the two germline ends. The CDR3, as DNA: TGCGCCAGCAGCCAAGAGGGGAGAGCGGATGATGAAAAACTGTTTTTT. It encodes CASSQEGRADDEKLFF.

CDR3 sequence (DNA): TGCAGCGTTGGGGACAGGGGGCGCGTCCAAGCTTTCTTT. It encodes CSVGDRGRVQAFF. The rearrangement links TRBV29-1 to TRBJ1-1; 12 bases map to TRBD1. The CDR3 has 13 amino acids. V lost 4 bases, J lost 9 bases, and 6 bases stayed unmatched. Per the germline V gene, CDR1 is SQVTM and CDR2 is ANQGSEA.

To note about this clone: One end of the junction varies from germline; a read error may be responsible. The chain couples TRBV6-5 to TRBJ1-1; 7 nucleotides match TRBD1. The germline V gene encodes CDR1 MNHEY and CDR2 SVGAGI. The CDR3 sequence is 13 residues long. For the CDR3, the DNA is TGTGCCATCAGTGAGGGGACAGCTACAGAAGCTTTCTTT. The encoded protein is CAISEGTATEAFF.

The chain combines TRBV28 with TRBJ2-7; weak D call: TRBD2 (5 bases). Trimming pared 4 bases from V and 0 bases from J, leaving 25 bases between. Per the germline V gene, CDR1 is MDHEN and CDR2 is SYDVKM. This CDR3 has 19 amino acids. The CDR3 is CASSSGTLRWQPSSYEQYF. The CDR3 DNA sequence: TGTGCCAGCAGTTCGGGAACCCTTCGGTGGCAGCCGAGCTCCTACGAGCAGTACTTC.

The chain carries TRBV6-1 and TRBJ1-6; D uncertain. V was trimmed by 8 bases and J by 6 bases, leaving 11 bases between them. The CDR3 extends over 13 amino acids. CDR1 and CDR2 (germline): MNHNS, SASEGT. CDR3 residues: CASSDLINSPLHF. The CDR3 DNA is TGTGCCAGCTCGGACTTAATTAATTCACCCCTCCACTTT.

Concerning this clone itself: The junction shows a germline mismatch at one end, possibly a read error. The chain links TRBV7-4 to TRBJ2-2; perhaps D is TRBD1 or TRBD2 (5 bases each). The CDR3 length is 15 residues. Germline CDR1 SGHVT, CDR2 SQSDAQ. CDR3 bases: TGTGCCAGCAGCACAGGACATAGTGGAGACCGGGGAGCTGTTTTT. Translated, it gives CASSTGHSGDRGAVF.

The V call is TRBV7-9, the J call TRBJ2-2; possibly TRBD2 for D (5 bases). From germline, CDR1 is SEHNR and CDR2 FQNEAQ (reference sequence). V gave up 2 bases and J gave up 4 bases, with 8 bases separating them. This CDR3 comprises 14 residues. CDR3 DNA sequence: TGTGCCAGCAGCTTACTAGCTCCCACCGGGGAGCTGTTTTTT. It specifies CASSLLAPTGELFF.

V gene TRBV6-1 combines with J gene TRBJ1-5; D is ambiguous. There are 13 residues in the CDR3. V was trimmed by 6 bases and J by 5 bases, leaving 11 bases between them. Germline V gives CDR1 MNHNS, CDR2 SASEGT. The CDR3 region has the DNA TGTGCCAGCAGGATGGACGGTCATCAGCCCCAGCATTTT. Protein: CASRMDGHQPQHF.

This clone was seen just once. The chain uses TRBV7-9 and TRBJ2-7; D is ambiguous. The CDR3 covers 13 residues. Germline V gene sequence: CDR1 SEHNR, CDR2 FQNEAQ (reference sequence). V shed 10 bases and J shed 4 bases, with 17 bases lying between them. As DNA, the CDR3 is TGTGCCATCGTGGATAGTGCCGATTACGAGCAGTACTTC. The encoded protein is CAIVDSADYEQYF.